The 11 T cell receptor beta chains below were found in one sample sequenced in a study of cytomegalovirus exposure and HLA in healthy donors. Primers: 60 Vbeta forward and 13 Jbeta reverse. Profiling relied on immunoSEQ multiplex PCR, and the TCRdb table lists in-frame clones only, not all of them. The table shows some 100,000 clones, with 84% occurring only once. The sequencing sample was made of PBMCs. The receptor source for this set is a woman aged 18-29 years in good health and CMV-seronegative.

The rearrangement joins TRBV9 to TRBJ2-7; 7 bases fit TRBD2. Germline CDR1 and CDR2: SGDLS and YYNGEE. The CDR3 extends over 14 amino acids. The V and J ends lost 0 bases and 5 bases, in that order; junction bases with no gene match: 5. CDR3 sequence: CASSVAGLEHEQYF. CDR3 DNA: TGTGCCAGCAGCGTAGCAGGACTAGAACACGAGCAGTACTTC.

As regards this clone: The junction differs from germline at one of its ends, possibly a read error. The chain carries TRBV7-9 and TRBJ2-1; 7 bases line up with TRBD1. The germline V gene encodes CDR1 SEHNR and CDR2 FQNEAQ (reference sequence). This CDR3 has 14 residues. CDR3 bases: TGTTCCAGTATTAGAGGACAGGCGTCTACGGAGCAGTTCTTC. Encoded protein: CSSIRGQASTEQFF.

The chain joins TRBV19 to TRBJ2-7; 7 bases line up with TRBD2. CDR3 length: 16 residues. Looked up from germline, CDR1 is LNHDA and CDR2 is SQIVND (reference sequence). V shed 3 bases and J 9 bases; nucleotides not matched to a gene: 17. For the CDR3, the DNA is TGTGCCAGTAGTATCAGCCTAGCGGAAAATCTGAATTGGCAGTACTTC. It codes for CASSISLAENLNWQYF. The full variable domain, its missing parts supplied by reference TRBV19 and TRBJ2-7, is DGGITQSPKYLFRKEGQNVTLSCEQNLNHDAMYWYRQDPGQGLRLIYYSQIVNDFQKGDIAEGYSVSREKKESFPLTVTSAQKNPTAFYLCASSISLAENLNWQYFGPGTRLTVT.

The chain carries TRBV6-1 and TRBJ2-1, with D possibly matching TRBD2 (6 bases). The V gene's germline CDR1 is MNHNS and CDR2 SASEGT. The CDR3 sequence is 15 residues long. The V gene lost 4 bases and the J gene lost 4 bases, with 14 bases spanning the gap. The CDR3 nucleotides are TGTGCCAGCAGTGGCACCGGGACTTTTTACAATGAGCAGTTCTTC. Translation: CASSGTGTFYNEQFF.

This rearrangement joins TRBV11-2 to TRBJ2-7; 9 positions match TRBD1. With 3 bases clipped from V and 0 bases from J, the junction kept 3 bases outside the gene matches. Germline assignment: CDR1 SGHAT and CDR2 FQNNGV. This CDR3 comprises 15 residues. Here the CDR3 DNA reads TGTGCCAGCAGCTTCAGGACAGGGGCCTCCTACGAGCAGTACTTC. It is translated as CASSFRTGASYEQYF.

The CDR3, as DNA: TGTGCCAGTAGTACGATGACTAGCGGGGGGGCCGGCGAGCAGTACTTC. The encoded protein is CASSTMTSGGAGEQYF. The V call is TRBV19, the J call TRBJ2-7; 14 nucleotides agree with TRBD2. V trimming: 4 bases; J trimming: 6 bases; junction bases outside the gene matches: 8. CDR1 and CDR2 (germline): LNHDA, SQIVND (reference sequence). This CDR3 is built from 16 residues.

The rearrangement joins TRBV2 to TRBJ2-1; 14 nucleotides line up with TRBD2. V dropped 3 bases and J dropped 9; count of bases not matched to a gene: 7. CDR1 is SNHLY and CDR2 is FYNNEI in the germline V gene. The CDR3 loop spans 16 amino acids. The CDR3 sequence: CASSDMTSGRGGEQFF. CDR3 DNA sequence: TGTGCCAGCAGTGATATGACTAGCGGGAGGGGCGGTGAGCAGTTCTTC.

The chain employs TRBV10-2 and TRBJ1-1, with D unclear. From germline, CDR1 is WSHSY and CDR2 SAAADI. V lost 4 bases and J lost 1, with 16 bases in between. This CDR3 has 16 amino acids. As DNA, the CDR3 is TGCGCCAGCAGTGTCGGGCCCCGAGGGTCGAACACTGAAGCTTTCTTT. Translating gives CASSVGPRGSNTEAFF.

The chain combines TRBV14 with TRBJ2-7; D is unclear. The CDR3 loop spans 14 amino acids. Germline V lookup: CDR1 SGHDN, CDR2 FVKESK. V was trimmed by 4 bases and J by 3 bases, leaving 13 bases between them. CDR3 residues: CASSPSHRYYEQYF. CDR3 nucleotides: TGTGCCAGCAGCCCTTCCCATCGGTACTACGAGCAGTACTTC.

The chain has TRBV5-6 and TRBJ1-5; 8 bases map to TRBD1. The germline gives CDR1 SGHDT, CDR2 YYEEEE. CDR3 length equals 14 residues. V dropped 4 bases and J dropped 4; count of bases not matched to a gene: 4. In nucleotides, the CDR3 is TGTGCCAGCAGCGAGGGACAGGAGAATCAGCCCCAGCATTTT. It specifies CASSEGQENQPQHF.

This chain's CDR3 is CASSLDKEGLAGTNEQFF. In DNA, the CDR3 is TGTGCCAGCAGCTTAGATAAGGAAGGACTAGCGGGGACCAATGAGCAGTTCTTC. J is TRBJ2-1 and V is TRBV11-2; 12 bases map to TRBD2. The CDR3 has 18 amino acids. After removal of 0 bases from V and 6 bases from J, the junction contained 9 bases not matched to a gene. CDR1 is SGHAT and CDR2 is FQNNGV in the germline V gene. Based on the CDR3 plus reference TRBV11-2 and TRBJ2-1, the full variable domain is EAGVAQSPRYKIIEKRQSVAFWCNPISGHATLYWYQQILGQGPKLLIQFQNNGVVDDSQLPKDRFSAERLKGVDSTLKIQPAKLEDSAVYLCASSLDKEGLAGTNEQFFGPGTRLTVL.